Listed here are 14 T cell receptor beta chains from one sample, sequenced in a study of naive and memory T cell subsets. Both TRBC1 and TRBC2 were covered by a beta constant-region primer of two equimolar oligonucleotides. The ligated cDNA underwent four PCR rounds using SP2 and nested alpha and beta constant-region primers. TCRdb reprocessed the UMI-ligation and nested PCR reads via MiXCR and lists one record per CDR3 protein. Of around 110,000 distinct CDR3 sequences listed, 35% to 40% are singletons. The material sequenced was central memory CD4+ T cells from blood. Receptor source: a human donor in good health.

J is TRBJ2-3 and V is TRBV18; D is perhaps TRBD2 (5 bases). This CDR3 contains 14 residues. Trimming left V 6 bases short and J 2 bases short, with 12 bases between. Germline assignment: CDR1 KGHSH and CDR2 LQKENI. CDR3 bases: TGTGCCAGCTCTGAGCGACTACTCACAGATACGCAGTATTTT. Its protein is CASSERLLTDTQYF.

This clonotype showed up just a few times. V gene TRBV29-1 combines with J gene TRBJ1-1, with unresolved D. The CDR3 runs 13 residues. Germline lookup yields CDR1 SQVTM and CDR2 ANQGSEA. With 4 bases removed from V and 3 bases from J, the gap between germline ends came to 12 bases. CDR3 region: CSVGLGSYTEAFF. The CDR3 DNA sequence: TGCAGCGTTGGTCTAGGGAGTTACACTGAAGCTTTCTTT.

The J gene is TRBJ2-1, the V gene TRBV20-1; unclear D gene. This CDR3 is 12 amino acids long. Trimming cost V 1 base and J 10 bases, with 11 bases left between them. Germline assignment: CDR1 DFQATT and CDR2 SNEGSKA (reference sequence). The CDR3 is CSARGGVVEQFF. Here the CDR3 DNA reads TGCAGTGCTAGAGGTGGGGTTGTCGAGCAGTTCTTC.

This clonotype was recorded many times. This chain joins TRBV5-1 and TRBJ2-7, with 12 bases aligning to TRBD2. J was trimmed by 2 bases and V by 5 bases; bases with no gene match: 5. Germline CDR1 SGHRS, CDR2 YFSETQ. This CDR3 comprises 15 residues. The DNA of the CDR3 is TGCGCCAGCAGTTCTGGACTAGCGGGACCCTACGAGCAGTACTTC. It yields the protein CASSSGLAGPYEQYF. Based on the CDR3 plus reference TRBV5-1 and TRBJ2-7, the full variable domain is KAGVTQTPRYLIKTRGQQVTLSCSPISGHRSVSWYQQTPGQGLQFLFEYFSETQRNKGNFPGRFSGRQFSNSRSEMNVSTLELGDSALYLCASSSGLAGPYEQYFGPGTRLTVT.

The V gene is TRBV10-3, the J gene TRBJ2-2; 14 positions agree with TRBD2. The CDR3 is made up of 16 amino acids. Germline V gene data show CDR1 as ENHRY and CDR2 as SYGVKD. Trimming at V came to 8 bases and at J to 5 bases, leaving 7 bases not matched to a gene. The CDR3 DNA reads as TGTGCCATCGGGGGACTAGCGGGAGTCCCTACCGGGGAGCTGTTTTTT. It yields the protein CAIGGLAGVPTGELFF.

The chain carries TRBV2 and TRBJ1-2; no firm D call. The CDR3 has 12 residues. Germline CDR1 and CDR2: SNHLY and FYNNEI. The CDR3 bases are TGTGCTCAAAGCGGCAGAAACTATGGCTACACCTTC. This codes for CAQSGRNYGYTF.

This clonotype was counted only a few times. The genes are TRBV10-1 and TRBJ2-1; 13 positions agree with TRBD2. The CDR3 is made up of 17 amino acids. Germline lookup yields CDR1 WNHNN and CDR2 SYGVQD (reference sequence). The ends lost 2 bases at V and 2 bases at J; junction bases unmatched: 3. The DNA of the CDR3 is TGCGCCAGCAGTGAGCGACTAGCGGGAGGACCCTACAATGAGCAGTTCTTC. Residues: CASSERLAGGPYNEQFF.

The J gene is TRBJ2-3, the V gene TRBV19, with D perhaps assigned TRBD1 or TRBD2 (5 bases each). The CDR3 spans 12 residues. V dropped 6 bases and J dropped 9 bases, with 13 bases sitting between them. Looked up from germline, CDR1 is LNHDA and CDR2 is SQIVND (reference sequence). The CDR3 spells CASSKGEPTQYF. The DNA for the CDR3 is TGTGCCAGTAGCAAAGGGGAGCCGACGCAGTATTTT.

The CDR3 DNA is TGCAGCGCCTCATACCCAGGGGCCTCTGGGGCCAACGTCCTGACTTTC. The encoded protein is CSASYPGASGANVLTF. This chain connects TRBV29-1 to TRBJ2-6, with D possibly being TRBD1 (6 bases). V was trimmed by 7 bases and J by 0 bases, leaving 16 bases between them. The CDR3 sequence is 16 residues long. Per the germline V gene, CDR1 is SQVTM and CDR2 is ANQGSEA.

This rearrangement joins TRBV20-1 to TRBJ2-4; 9 nucleotides line up with TRBD2. This CDR3 comprises 14 residues. The J segment lost 2 bases and the V segment lost 6 bases, leaving 5 bases of the junction unmatched. Per germline, CDR1 DFQATT and CDR2 SNEGSKA (reference sequence). The CDR3 region is CSAVTSGTKNIQYF. The DNA for the CDR3 is TGCAGTGCGGTGACTAGCGGAACCAAAAACATTCAGTACTTC.

The V and J genes are TRBV12-3 or TRBV12-4 and TRBJ1-6; possibly TRBD1 for D (5 bases). The CDR3 covers 12 residues. Trimming left V 5 bases short and J 7 bases short, with 6 bases between. The CDR3 nucleotides are TGTGCCAGCAGTGAGGGGAATTCACCCCTCCACTTT. Translated: CASSEGNSPLHF.

V and J are TRBV6-6 and TRBJ1-5; D possibly corresponds to TRBD1 (5 bases). CDR1 is MNHNY, CDR2 SVGAGI, per germline (reference sequence). The CDR3 consists of 14 residues. Trimming shortened V by 7 bases and J by 1 base, and 11 bases separated the two germline ends. CDR3 sequence (DNA): TGTGCCAGCACGGGACCGACAAGCAATCAGCCCCAGCATTTT. This codes for CASTGPTSNQPQHF.

The rearrangement uses TRBV29-1 and TRBJ2-1; D call uncertain. The CDR3 covers 14 residues. Trimming removed 4 bases at V and 1 base at J, with 11 bases between. CDR1 is SQVTM, CDR2 ANQGSEA, per germline. The CDR3 protein is CSVVNLGSYNEQFF. CDR3 in DNA: TGCAGCGTTGTTAATCTTGGATCCTACAATGAGCAGTTCTTC.

The chain carries TRBV29-1 and TRBJ1-1; D not certain. The CDR3 length is 12 residues. Germline CDR1 and CDR2: SQVTM and ANQGSEA. V lost 0 bases and J 5 bases, leaving 7 bases between the germline ends. CDR3 DNA: TGCAGCGTTGAAGATTGGGTGACTGAAGCTTTCTTT. Residues: CSVEDWVTEAFF.